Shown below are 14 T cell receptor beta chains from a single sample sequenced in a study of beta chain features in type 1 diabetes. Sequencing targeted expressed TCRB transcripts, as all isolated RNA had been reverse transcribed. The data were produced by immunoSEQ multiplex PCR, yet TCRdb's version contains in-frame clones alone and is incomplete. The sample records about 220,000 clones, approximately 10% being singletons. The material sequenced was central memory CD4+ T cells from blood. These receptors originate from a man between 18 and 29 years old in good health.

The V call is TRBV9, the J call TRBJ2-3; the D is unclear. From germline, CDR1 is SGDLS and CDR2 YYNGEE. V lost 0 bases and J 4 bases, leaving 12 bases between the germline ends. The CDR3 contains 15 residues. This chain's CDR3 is CASSVAPRAPDTQYF. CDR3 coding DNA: TGTGCCAGCAGCGTAGCTCCTAGAGCCCCAGATACGCAGTATTTT.

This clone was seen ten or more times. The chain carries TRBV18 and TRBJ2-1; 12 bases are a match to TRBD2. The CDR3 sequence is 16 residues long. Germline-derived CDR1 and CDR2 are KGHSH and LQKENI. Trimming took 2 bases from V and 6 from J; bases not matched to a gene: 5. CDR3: CASSPGLAGLSNEQFF. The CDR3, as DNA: TGTGCCAGCTCACCAGGACTAGCGGGACTCTCCAATGAGCAGTTCTTC.

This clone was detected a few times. This CDR3 is CASSPPPGQGDRETQYF. The CDR3 coding sequence is TGCGCCAGCAGCCCTCCCCCTGGACAGGGTGATCGGGAGACCCAGTACTTC. The chain employs TRBV5-1 and TRBJ2-5; TRBD1 matches at 8 bases. Trimming cost V 4 bases and J 5 bases; bases outside gene matches: 16. The CDR3 runs 17 residues. Germline CDR1 is SGHRS and CDR2 is YFSETQ. The complete variable domain, with remaining parts taken from reference TRBV5-1 and TRBJ2-5, reads KAGVTQTPRYLIKTRGQQVTLSCSPISGHRSVSWYQQTPGQGLQFLFEYFSETQRNKGNFPGRFSGRQFSNSRSEMNVSTLELGDSALYLCASSPPPGQGDRETQYFGPGTRLLVL.

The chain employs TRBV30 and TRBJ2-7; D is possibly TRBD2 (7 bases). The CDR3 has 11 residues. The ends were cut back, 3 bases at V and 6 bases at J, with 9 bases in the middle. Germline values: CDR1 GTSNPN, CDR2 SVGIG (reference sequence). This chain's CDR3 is CAWSRGAEQYF. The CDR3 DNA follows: TGTGCCTGGAGCCGGGGGGCCGAGCAGTACTTC.

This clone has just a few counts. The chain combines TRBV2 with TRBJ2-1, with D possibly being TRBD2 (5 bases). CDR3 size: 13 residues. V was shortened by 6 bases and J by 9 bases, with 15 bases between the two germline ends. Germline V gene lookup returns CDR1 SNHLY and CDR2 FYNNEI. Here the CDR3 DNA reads TGTGCCAGCAGCCCGGGGATGGCCGGTGAGCAGTTCTTC. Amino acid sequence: CASSPGMAGEQFF.

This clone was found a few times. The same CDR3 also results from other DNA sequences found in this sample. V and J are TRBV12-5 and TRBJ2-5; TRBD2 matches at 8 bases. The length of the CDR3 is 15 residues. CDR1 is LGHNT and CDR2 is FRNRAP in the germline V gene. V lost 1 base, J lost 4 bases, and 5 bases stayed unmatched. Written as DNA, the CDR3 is TGTGCTAGTGGTTTGGAGGATCGGGGGGGAGAGACCCAGTACTTC. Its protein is CASGLEDRGGETQYF.

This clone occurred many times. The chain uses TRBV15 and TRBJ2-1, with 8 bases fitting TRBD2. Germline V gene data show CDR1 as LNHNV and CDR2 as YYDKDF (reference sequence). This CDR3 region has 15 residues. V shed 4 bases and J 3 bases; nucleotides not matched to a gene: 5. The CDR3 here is CATSKGGRNYNEQFF. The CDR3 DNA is TGTGCCACCAGCAAAGGCGGGAGGAACTACAATGAGCAGTTCTTC.

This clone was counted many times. This chain's CDR3 is CASSLQTSVAEQFF. CDR3 sequence (DNA): TGTGCCAGCAGCCTACAAACTAGCGTGGCTGAGCAGTTCTTC. The rearrangement uses TRBV2 and TRBJ2-1; 7 bases map to TRBD2. The CDR3 has 14 amino acids. Germline values: CDR1 SNHLY, CDR2 FYNNEI. Trimming at V came to 6 bases and at J to 9 bases, leaving 11 bases not matched to a gene.

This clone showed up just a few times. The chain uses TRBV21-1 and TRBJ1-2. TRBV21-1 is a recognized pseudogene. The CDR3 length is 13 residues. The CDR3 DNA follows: TGTGCCAGCAGCAAAGCGCGAGGGGATGGCTACACCTTC. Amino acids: CASSKARGDGYTF.

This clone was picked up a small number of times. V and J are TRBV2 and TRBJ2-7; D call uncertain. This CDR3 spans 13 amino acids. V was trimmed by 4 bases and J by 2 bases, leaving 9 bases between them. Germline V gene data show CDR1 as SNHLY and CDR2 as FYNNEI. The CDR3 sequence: CASSAETTYEQYF. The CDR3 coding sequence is TGTGCCAGCAGTGCGGAAACGACCTACGAGCAGTACTTC.

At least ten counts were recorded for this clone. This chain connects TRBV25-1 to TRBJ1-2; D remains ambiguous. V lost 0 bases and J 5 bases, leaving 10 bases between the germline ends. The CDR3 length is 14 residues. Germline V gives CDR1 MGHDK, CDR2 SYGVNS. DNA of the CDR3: TGTGCCAGCAGTGAATATGGAGGGAAATATGGCTACACCTTC. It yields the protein CASSEYGGKYGYTF.

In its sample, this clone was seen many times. The CDR3 loop is CATSRDGGGPTEQYF. CDR3 sequence (DNA): TGTGCCACCAGCAGAGACGGCGGGGGGCCAACCGAGCAGTACTTC. V usage is TRBV15 and J usage is TRBJ2-7; 8 bases map to TRBD2. The CDR3 consists of 15 residues. V was pared by 0 bases and J by 6 bases, with 7 bases of the junction left unmatched. Looked up from germline, CDR1 is LNHNV and CDR2 is YYDKDF (reference sequence).

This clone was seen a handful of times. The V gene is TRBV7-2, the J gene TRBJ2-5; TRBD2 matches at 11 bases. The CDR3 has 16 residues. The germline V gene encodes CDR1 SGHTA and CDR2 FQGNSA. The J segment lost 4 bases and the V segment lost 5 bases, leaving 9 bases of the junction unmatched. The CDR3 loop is CASSPLGLAEGETQYF. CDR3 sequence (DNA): TGTGCCAGCAGCCCCTTGGGACTAGCGGAAGGAGAGACCCAGTACTTC.

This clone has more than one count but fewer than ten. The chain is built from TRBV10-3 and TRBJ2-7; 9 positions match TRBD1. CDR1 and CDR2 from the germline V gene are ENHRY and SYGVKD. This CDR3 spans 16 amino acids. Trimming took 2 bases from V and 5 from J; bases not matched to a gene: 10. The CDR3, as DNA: TGTGCCATCAGTGAGATTCGGGGACAGGGCGCCCACGAGCAGTACTTC. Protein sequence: CAISEIRGQGAHEQYF.